The TCR beta chain described here comes from a study of brain metastases from non-small cell lung cancer. The V end lost 3 bases, the J end lost 1 base, and 13 bases lay between the germline ends. This CDR3 has 15 residues. CDR1 and CDR2 from the germline V gene are SGDLS and YYNGEE. Clones were sequenced by immunoSEQ multiplex PCR, and TCRdb holds only the in-frame ones, with some missing. The sample includes approximately 7,800 clones, around four fifths of them seen just once. The chain employs TRBV9 and TRBJ2-5, with TRBD1 as a possible D gene (6 bases). The sample taken for sequencing was primary lung tumor tissue. The receptor was isolated from a donor aged 40 or older with non-small cell lung cancer. CDR3 sequence reads: CASSATGWIQETQYF. The CDR3 DNA follows: TGTGCCAGCAGCGCAACAGGGTGGATCCAAGAGACCCAGTACTTC.